Listed below are T cell receptor beta chains from one sample, sequenced in a study of shared clonotypes between healthy human individuals. Assay: immunoSEQ multiplex PCR; the TCRdb copy retains only in-frame clones and omits some. The data hold 2 million to 2.5 million clones, with just over 90% observed a single time. The sample was naive CD4+ T cells from PBMCs. The source of these receptors is a man aged 18 to 30 in good health. Some clones in this sample may be carry-over from other donors' samples. The conserved cysteine and the conserved F or W are not part of the CDR3 here.

TRBJ1-2 TRBV30 11 AWGPGQAYGYT
TRBJ2-1 TRBV4-3 13 ASSRTSGTDNEQF
TRBJ2-2 TRBV18 10 ASRTVTGELF
TRBJ2-7 TRBV19 12 ASSFGTSLYEQY
TRBJ2-5 TRBV6-5 12 ASRTDRGGQTQY
TRBJ2-3 TRBV5-1 14 ASSPEGTGSGDTQY
TRBJ1-1 TRBV5-1 13 ASSLVRGLNTEAF
TRBJ2-2 TRBV7-2 11 ASSSQGTGELF
TRBJ2-3 TRBV6-5 14 ASSYCWRFNTDTQY
TRBJ2-7 TRBV28 12 ASSFPGQFYEQY
TRBJ2-4 TRBV28 12 ASGLGGDLNIQY
TRBJ1-1 TRBV6-6 11 ASSHGQSTEAF
TRBJ2-5 TRBV7-2 11 ASSLVWVETQY
TRBJ1-2 TRBV2 11 ASSVGTVNGYT
TRBJ1-1 TRBV7-8 12 ASSLSRANTEAF
TRBJ2-1 TRBV7-9 13 ASSFLDRSYNEQF
TRBJ2-4 TRBV11-2 11 ASSLVAKNIQY
TRBJ2-5 TRBV11-2 13 ASSPPGREAETQY
- TRBV7-9 14 ASSFGLAGARGEQY
TRBJ2-3 TRBV2 12 ASSALARVGTQY
TRBJ2-7 TRBV5-1 10 ASSLGQGEQY
TRBJ2-1 TRBV10-3 13 AISQEGLADNEQF
TRBJ2-7 TRBV7-8 13 ASSLARFTDYEQY